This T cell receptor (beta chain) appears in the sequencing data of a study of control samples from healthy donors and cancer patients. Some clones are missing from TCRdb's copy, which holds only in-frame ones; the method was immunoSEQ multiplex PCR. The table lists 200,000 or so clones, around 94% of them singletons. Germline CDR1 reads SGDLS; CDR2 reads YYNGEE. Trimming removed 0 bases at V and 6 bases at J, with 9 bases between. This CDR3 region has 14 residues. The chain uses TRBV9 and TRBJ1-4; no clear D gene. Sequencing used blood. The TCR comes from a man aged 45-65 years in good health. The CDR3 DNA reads TGTGCCAGCAGCGTAGGGGCAGAATATGAAAAACTGTTTTTT. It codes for CASSVGAEYEKLFF.